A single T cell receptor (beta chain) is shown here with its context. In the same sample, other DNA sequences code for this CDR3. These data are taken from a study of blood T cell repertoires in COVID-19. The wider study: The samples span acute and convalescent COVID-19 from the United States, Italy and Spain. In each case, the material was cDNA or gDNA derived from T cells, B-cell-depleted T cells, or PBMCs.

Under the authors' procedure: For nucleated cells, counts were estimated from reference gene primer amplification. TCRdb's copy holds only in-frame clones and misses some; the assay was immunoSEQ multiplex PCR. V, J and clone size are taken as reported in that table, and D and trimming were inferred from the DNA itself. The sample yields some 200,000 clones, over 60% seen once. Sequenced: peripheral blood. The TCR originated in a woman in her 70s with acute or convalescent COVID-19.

This chain's CDR3 is CASSPTGSGANVLTF. In nucleotides, the CDR3 is TGTGCCAGCTCACCAACAGGCTCTGGGGCCAACGTCCTGACTTTC. The chain couples TRBV18 to TRBJ2-6; D possibly corresponds to TRBD1 (5 bases). The CDR3 has 15 residues. Germline CDR1 reads KGHSH; CDR2 reads LQKENI. V was trimmed by 2 bases and J by 0 bases, leaving 5 bases between them.